This T cell receptor (beta chain) was documented in a study of cytomegalovirus exposure and HLA in healthy donors. A note on this clone: The antigen is unknown.

General study results and limits: Some public TCRs appeared in many individuals, while most sequences were rare.

CDR3 length: 14 amino acids. Germline CDR1 is SNHLY and CDR2 is FYNNEI. V was pared by 7 bases and J by 4 bases, with 15 bases between. Researchers ran the PCR with 60 Vbeta and 13 Jbeta primers. Profiled with immunoSEQ multiplex PCR; TCRdb holds only in-frame clones, not every one. The sample consists of 90,000 to 140,000 clones, almost 70% of them appearing once. The sequence derives from a man under 40 in good health and CMV-seronegative. Material for sequencing was PBMCs. The chain joins TRBV2 to TRBJ2-3, with a weak D call TRBD1 (5 bases). This CDR3 reads CASTTGQGADTQYF. The CDR3, as DNA: TGTGCCAGCACCACTGGGCAGGGTGCAGATACGCAGTATTTT.